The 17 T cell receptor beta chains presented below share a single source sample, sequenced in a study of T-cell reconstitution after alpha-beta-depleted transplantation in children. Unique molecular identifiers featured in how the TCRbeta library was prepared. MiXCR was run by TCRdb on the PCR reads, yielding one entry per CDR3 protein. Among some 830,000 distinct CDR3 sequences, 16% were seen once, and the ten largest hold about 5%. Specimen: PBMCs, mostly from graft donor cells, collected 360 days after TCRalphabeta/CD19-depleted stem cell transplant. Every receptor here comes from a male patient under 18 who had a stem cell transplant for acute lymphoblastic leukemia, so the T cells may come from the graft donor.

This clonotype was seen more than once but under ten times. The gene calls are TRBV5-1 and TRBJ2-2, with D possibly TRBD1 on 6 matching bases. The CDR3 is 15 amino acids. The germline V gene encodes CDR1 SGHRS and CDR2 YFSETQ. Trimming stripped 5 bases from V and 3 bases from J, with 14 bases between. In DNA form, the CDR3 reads TGCGCCAGCAGTTTTTCATGGACAGACACCGGGGAGCTGTTTTTT. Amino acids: CASSFSWTDTGELFF.

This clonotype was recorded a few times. The CDR3 DNA is TGTGCCAGCAGTGAAATACGGAATCAGCCCCAGCATTTT. It encodes CASSEIRNQPQHF. This chain connects TRBV6-1 to TRBJ1-5; the D is unclear. Germline CDR1 MNHNS, CDR2 SASEGT. V was cut by 2 bases and J by 4 bases, with 6 bases left in between. The CDR3 runs 13 residues.

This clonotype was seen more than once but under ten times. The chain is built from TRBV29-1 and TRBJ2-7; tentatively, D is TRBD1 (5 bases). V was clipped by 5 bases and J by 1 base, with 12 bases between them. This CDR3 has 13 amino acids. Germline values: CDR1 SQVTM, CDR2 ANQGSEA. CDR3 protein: CSVMRQMSYEQYF. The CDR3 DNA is TGCAGCGTTATGAGACAGATGTCCTACGAGCAGTACTTC.

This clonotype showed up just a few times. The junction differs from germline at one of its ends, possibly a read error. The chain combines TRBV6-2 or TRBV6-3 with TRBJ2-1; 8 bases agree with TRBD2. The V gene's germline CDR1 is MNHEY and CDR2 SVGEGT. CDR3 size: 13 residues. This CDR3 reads CASSYPQAGARSF. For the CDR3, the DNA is TGTGCCAGCAGTTACCCACAAGCGGGAGCACGGTCCTTC.

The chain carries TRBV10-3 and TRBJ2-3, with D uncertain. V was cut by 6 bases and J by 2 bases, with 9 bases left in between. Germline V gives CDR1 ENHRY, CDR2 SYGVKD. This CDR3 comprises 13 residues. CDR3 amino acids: CAIRWYPTDTQYF. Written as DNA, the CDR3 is TGTGCCATCAGGTGGTACCCCACAGATACGCAGTATTTT.

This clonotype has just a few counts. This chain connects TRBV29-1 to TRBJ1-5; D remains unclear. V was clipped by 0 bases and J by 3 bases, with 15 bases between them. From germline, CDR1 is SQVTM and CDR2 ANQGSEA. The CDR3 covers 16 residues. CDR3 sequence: CSVEDPAGRPNQPQHF. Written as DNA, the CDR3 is TGCAGCGTTGAAGATCCGGCAGGACGACCCAATCAGCCCCAGCATTTT. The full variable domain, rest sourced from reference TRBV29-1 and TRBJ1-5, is SAVISQKPSRDICQRGTSLTIQCQVDSQVTMMFWYRQQPGQSLTLIATANQGSEATYESGFVIDKFPISRPNLTFSTLTVSNMSPEDSSIYLCSVEDPAGRPNQPQHFGDGTRLSIL.

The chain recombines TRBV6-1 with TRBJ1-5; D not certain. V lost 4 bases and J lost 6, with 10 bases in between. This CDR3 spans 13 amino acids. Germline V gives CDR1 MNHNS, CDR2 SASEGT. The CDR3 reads CASSVELGQPQHF. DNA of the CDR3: TGTGCCAGCAGTGTTGAGCTGGGTCAGCCCCAGCATTTT.

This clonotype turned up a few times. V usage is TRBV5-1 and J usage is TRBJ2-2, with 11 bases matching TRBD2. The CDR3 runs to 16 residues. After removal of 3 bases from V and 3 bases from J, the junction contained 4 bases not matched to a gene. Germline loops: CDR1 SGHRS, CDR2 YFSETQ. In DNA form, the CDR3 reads TGCGCCAGCAGCTCGGGACTAGCGGTATACACCGGGGAGCTGTTTTTT. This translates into CASSSGLAVYTGELFF.

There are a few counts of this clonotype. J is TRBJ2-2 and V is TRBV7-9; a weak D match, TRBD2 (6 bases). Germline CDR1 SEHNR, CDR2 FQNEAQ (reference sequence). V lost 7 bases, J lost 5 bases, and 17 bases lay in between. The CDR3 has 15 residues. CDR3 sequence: CASTEGYGGTGELFF. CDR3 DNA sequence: TGTGCCAGCACCGAAGGGTACGGAGGGACCGGGGAGCTGTTTTTT.

The CDR3, as DNA: TGTGCCAGCGGATTATACAGCTACGAGCAGTACTTC. It is translated as CASGLYSYEQYF. This chain connects TRBV25-1 to TRBJ2-7; D remains ambiguous. Trimming pared 8 bases from V and 3 bases from J, leaving 11 bases between. The CDR3 length is 12 residues. CDR1 and CDR2 (germline): MGHDK, SYGVNS.

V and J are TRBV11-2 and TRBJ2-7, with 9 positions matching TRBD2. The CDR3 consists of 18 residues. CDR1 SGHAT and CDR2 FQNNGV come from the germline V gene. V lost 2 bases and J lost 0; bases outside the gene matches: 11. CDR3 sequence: CASSLRGLAGPSSYEQYF. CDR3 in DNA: TGTGCCAGCAGCTTAAGAGGCCTAGCGGGGCCCTCCTCCTACGAGCAGTACTTC.

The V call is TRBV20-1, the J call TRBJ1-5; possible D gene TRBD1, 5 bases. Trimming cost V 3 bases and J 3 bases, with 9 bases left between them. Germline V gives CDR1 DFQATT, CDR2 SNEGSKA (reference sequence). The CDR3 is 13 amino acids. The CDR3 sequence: CSARGQPNQPQHF. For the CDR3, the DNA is TGCAGTGCTAGGGGGCAGCCCAATCAGCCCCAGCATTTT.

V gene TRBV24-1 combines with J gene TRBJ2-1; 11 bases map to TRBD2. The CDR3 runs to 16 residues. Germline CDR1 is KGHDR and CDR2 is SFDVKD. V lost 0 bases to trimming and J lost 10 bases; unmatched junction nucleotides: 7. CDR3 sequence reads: CATSDLSSGRAVEQFF. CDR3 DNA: TGTGCCACCAGTGATTTGAGTAGCGGGAGGGCCGTGGAGCAGTTCTTC.

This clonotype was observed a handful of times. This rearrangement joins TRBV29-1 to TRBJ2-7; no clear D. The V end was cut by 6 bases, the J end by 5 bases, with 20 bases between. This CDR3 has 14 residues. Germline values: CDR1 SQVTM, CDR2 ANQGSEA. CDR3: CSVGKNKPPHEQYF. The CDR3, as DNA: TGCAGCGTGGGCAAGAACAAGCCTCCTCACGAGCAGTACTTC.

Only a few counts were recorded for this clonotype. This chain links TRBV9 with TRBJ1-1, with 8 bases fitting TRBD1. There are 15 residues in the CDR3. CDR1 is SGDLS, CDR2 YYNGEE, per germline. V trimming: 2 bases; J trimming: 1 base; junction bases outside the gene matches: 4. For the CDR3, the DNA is TGTGCCAGCAGCGTGTCCGGGACAGGGAACACTGAAGCTTTCTTT. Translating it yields CASSVSGTGNTEAFF.

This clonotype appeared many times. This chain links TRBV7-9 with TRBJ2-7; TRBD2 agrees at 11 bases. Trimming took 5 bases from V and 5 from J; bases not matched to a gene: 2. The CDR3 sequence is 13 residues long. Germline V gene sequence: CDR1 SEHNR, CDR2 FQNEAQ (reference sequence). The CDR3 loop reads CASSRLAGHEQYF. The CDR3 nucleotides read TGTGCCAGCAGCCGACTAGCGGGACACGAGCAGTACTTC.

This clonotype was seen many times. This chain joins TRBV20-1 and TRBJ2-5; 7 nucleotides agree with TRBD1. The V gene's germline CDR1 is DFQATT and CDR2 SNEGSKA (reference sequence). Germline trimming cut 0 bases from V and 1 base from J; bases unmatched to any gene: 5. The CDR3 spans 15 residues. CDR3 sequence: CSARDGDSPQETQYF. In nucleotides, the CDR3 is TGCAGTGCTAGAGATGGGGACAGCCCCCAAGAGACCCAGTACTTC.